Listed below are T cell receptor beta chains from one sample, sequenced in a study of blood T cell repertoires in COVID-19. Only in-frame clones appear in the TCRdb table, and some are missing; sequencing was by immunoSEQ multiplex PCR. The table has about 190,000 clones, 70% to 90% seen once. The sequencing input was peripheral blood. The source is a woman aged 70 to 79 with active or convalescent COVID-19. CDR3s include the opening cysteine and the closing phenylalanine or tryptophan. Each record gives: D gene, clone size, V gene, J gene, CDR3 protein, CDR3 DNA. A D gene is named only where the DNA matches it firmly. Clone size is shown for a subset of rows, as once, few, many or a class of expanded clone.

TRBD1,-,TRBV7-3,TRBJ1-4,CASSPPGQGAREKLFF,TGTGCCAGCAGCCCTCCGGGACAGGGGGCGAGAGAAAAACTGTTTTTT
-,-,TRBV5-1,TRBJ2-3,CASSLAGPPADTQYF,TGCGCCAGCAGCTTGGCAGGCCCCCCGGCGGATACGCAGTATTTT
TRBD1,once,TRBV6-5,TRBJ2-1,CASTARTGYNEQFF,TGTGCCAGCACCGCTCGGACAGGATACAATGAGCAGTTCTTC
TRBD1,-,TRBV24-1,TRBJ2-7,CATFEGQGALSAYEQYF,TGTGCCACCTTCGAAGGACAGGGGGCGTTATCTGCCTACGAGCAGTACTTC
TRBD2,few,TRBV5-6,TRBJ2-7,CASSFNRREIKYF,TGTGCCAGCAGCTTTAACAGGCGGGAGATTAAGTACTTC
TRBD2,-,TRBV7-2,TRBJ2-5,CASSTHRGGRGETQYF,TGTGCCAGCAGCACCCACCGGGGGGGGCGGGGAGAGACCCAGTACTTC
-,-,TRBV19,TRBJ2-2,CASSLDKRAGKVTGELFF,TGTGCCAGTAGTCTGGACAAGAGGGCGGGAAAAGTCACCGGGGAGCTGTTTTTT
-,-,TRBV7-8,TRBJ2-5,CASSLSNRPLETQYF,TGTGCCAGCAGCTTAAGTAACAGACCCTTGGAGACCCAGTACTTC
-,-,TRBV5-5,TRBJ2-7,CASSSRKIQEAYEQYF,TGTGCCAGCAGCTCCCGTAAAATACAGGAAGCCTACGAGCAGTACTTC
-,-,TRBV2,TRBJ2-2,CASSEFSPPRENTGELFF,TGTGCCAGCAGTGAATTTAGCCCCCCCCGGGAGAACACCGGGGAGCTGTTTTTT
TRBD2,-,TRBV29-1,TRBJ2-1,CSVRTSGSLDEQFF,TGCAGCGTGAGGACTAGCGGGAGCTTAGATGAGCAGTTCTTC
-,-,TRBV18,TRBJ1-5,CASSRGGGSQPQHF,TGTGCCAGCTCACGAGGCGGGGGTAGTCAGCCCCAGCATTTT
TRBD2,-,TRBV7-2,TRBJ2-5,CASSLLSGRQETQYF,TGTGCCAGCAGCTTACTTAGCGGGAGGCAAGAGACCCAGTACTTC
TRBD1,-,TRBV7-9,TRBJ2-1,CASSPRQGAINEQFF,TGTGCCAGCAGCCCGAGACAGGGGGCTATCAATGAGCAGTTCTTC
TRBD1,-,TRBV9,TRBJ1-3,CASSVVGDRTSGNTIYF,TGTGCCAGCAGCGTAGTGGGGGACAGGACCTCTGGAAACACCATATATTTT
-,-,TRBV9,TRBJ2-1,CASSVGGVLYNEQFF,TGTGCCAGCAGCGTAGGCGGAGTCCTGTACAATGAGCAGTTCTTC
TRBD1,-,TRBV6-5,TRBJ2-2,CASSYFGQGYTGELFF,TGTGCCAGCAGTTACTTCGGACAGGGCTACACCGGGGAGCTGTTTTTT
TRBD2,-,TRBV5-4,TRBJ2-1,CASSFSTAGVGNEQFF,TGTGCCAGCAGCTTCTCGACGGCGGGAGTGGGAAATGAGCAGTTCTTC
-,-,TRBV15,TRBJ1-5,CATSRGRTGLSNQPQHF,TGTGCCACCAGCAGAGGAAGAACAGGGCTGAGCAATCAGCCCCAGCATTTT
-,-,TRBV5-1,TRBJ2-7,CASSLGDRFYEQYF,TGCGCCAGCAGCTTGGGAGACAGGTTCTACGAGCAGTACTTC
-,-,TRBV3-1/TRBV3-2,TRBJ2-2,CASSQARVRSGELFF,TGTGCCAGCAGCCAAGCCAGGGTAAGATCCGGGGAGCTGTTTTTT
TRBD1,-,TRBV27,TRBJ1-1,CASSLGGVRKGARNTEAFF,TGTGCCAGCAGTTTAGGTGGGGTGAGGAAGGGGGCAAGGAACACTGAAGCTTTCTTT
TRBD2,-,TRBV18,TRBJ2-2,CASSPRGGSAGELFF,TGTGCCAGCTCACCACGCGGGGGGAGCGCCGGGGAGCTGTTTTTT
-,-,TRBV19,TRBJ1-5,CASSIVTGSNQPQHF,TGTGCCAGTAGTATAGTCACAGGGAGCAATCAGCCCCAGCATTTT
-,-,TRBV28,TRBJ1-3,CASRSISSGGRRNTIYF,TGTGCCAGCAGATCAATTTCATCCGGGGGGCGGCGAAACACCATATATTTT
-,-,TRBV5-8,TRBJ2-1,CASSLGTGAVNEQFF,TGTGCCAGCAGCTTGGGAACGGGAGCGGTTAATGAGCAGTTCTTC
-,-,TRBV7-5,TRBJ2-1,CARSYRDSYNEQFF,TGTGCCAGAAGCTACCGGGACAGCTACAATGAGCAGTTCTTC
-,once,TRBV3-1/TRBV3-2,TRBJ2-5,CASSLDSSSWGQYF,TGTGCCAGCAGCTTGGACTCGTCCTCGTGGGGCCAGTACTTC
-,-,TRBV28,TRBJ2-7,CASSLQGKTPYEQYF,TGTGCCAGCAGTTTGCAGGGAAAAACCCCCTACGAGCAGTACTTC
TRBD2,-,TRBV18,TRBJ2-4,CASSPPNGRGNIQYF,TGTGCCAGCTCACCACCGAACGGGAGGGGAAACATTCAGTACTTC
TRBD1,-,TRBV2,TRBJ1-2,CASSEQGATGYTF,TGTGCCAGCAGTGAACAGGGGGCCACTGGCTACACCTTC